This T cell receptor beta chain was captured in a study of T cells in Graves' hyperthyroidism and ophthalmopathy. Study findings and constraints: Ophthalmopathy was separated from stable hyperthyroidism by a 13 V-J model. Blood also carried most thyroid clonotypes expanded above 0.001.

Unmatched junction bases numbered 6, after V lost 5 bases and J lost 4 bases. This CDR3 contains 15 residues. The germline V gene has CDR1 MNHEY and CDR2 SVGAGI. Regarding this clonotype: What it binds is unknown.

Amplified TCR beta CDR3 regions derived from RNA transcripts. An initial round of RT-PCR targeting the TCR CDR3 relied on the HTBI primer set. TCRdb itself ran the multiplex PCR reads through MiXCR, one entry per CDR3 protein. The repertoire holds around 700,000 distinct CDR3 sequences, with roughly a third as singletons. The clonotype comes from a woman aged 40 to 49 with Graves' hyperthyroidism. Specimen: blood. This chain links TRBV6-5 with TRBJ2-2, with TRBD1 matching 8 bases. CDR3 coding DNA: TGTGCCAGCAGTAAAGGGACAGGCCTCACCGGGGAGCTGTTTTTT. It is translated as CASSKGTGLTGELFF.